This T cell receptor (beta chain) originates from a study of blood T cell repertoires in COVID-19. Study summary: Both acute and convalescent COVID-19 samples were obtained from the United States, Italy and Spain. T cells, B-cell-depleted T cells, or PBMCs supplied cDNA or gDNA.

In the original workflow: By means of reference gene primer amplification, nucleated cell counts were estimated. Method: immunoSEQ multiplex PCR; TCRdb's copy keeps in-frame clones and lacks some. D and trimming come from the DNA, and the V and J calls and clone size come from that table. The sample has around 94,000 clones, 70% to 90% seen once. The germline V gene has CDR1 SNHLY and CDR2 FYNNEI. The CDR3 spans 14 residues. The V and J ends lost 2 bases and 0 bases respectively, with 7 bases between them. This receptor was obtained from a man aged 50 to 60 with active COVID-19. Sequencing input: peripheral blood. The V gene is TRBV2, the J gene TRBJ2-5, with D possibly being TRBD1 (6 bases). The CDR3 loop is CASSEWDNQETQYF. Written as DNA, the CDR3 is TGTGCCAGCAGTGAATGGGACAACCAAGAGACCCAGTACTTC.